These T cell receptor beta chains were read from a single sample in a study of quantifying T cell responses using KT2 cells. TCRdb passed the UMI-ligation and nested PCR reads through MiXCR, listing each CDR3 protein once. This table holds 25,000 to 35,000 distinct CDR3 sequences, about a tenth found once. The sequencing input was PBMCs spiked with cells of the T cell clone KT2. Source of these receptors: a human donor. The CDR3 runs from the conserved cysteine through the conserved F or W. A D gene is named only where the DNA matches it firmly. Expanded clones are given a class, and other clones once, few, many or no size at all.

v_gene,len,abundance,d_gene,j_gene,CDR3nt,CDR3aa
TRBV4-3,14,.,TRBD2,TRBJ2-3,TGCGCCAGCAGCCAAGAACTAGCGACAGATACGCAGTATTTT,CASSQELATDTQYF
TRBV11-2,13,many,.,TRBJ2-1,TGTGCCAGCAGCTTAGAGGTAACTATCGAGCAGTTCTTC,CASSLEVTIEQFF
TRBV5-1,15,.,.,TRBJ2-7,TGCGCCAGCAGCTTGGGCGGGTATAACTCCTACGAGCAGTACTTC,CASSLGGYNSYEQYF
TRBV11-2,16,many,TRBD2,TRBJ2-4,TGTGCCAGCACCTGGACTAGCGGACTAGCCAAAAACATTCAGTACTTC,CASTWTSGLAKNIQYF
TRBV20-1,18,medium-sized,TRBD1,TRBJ2-3,TGCAGTGCTAGAGACCCGTTTGGTGACAGGGGTGGCACAGATACGCAGTATTTT,CSARDPFGDRGGTDTQYF
TRBV3-1,16,.,.,TRBJ1-3,TGTGCCAGCAGCCAAGATGAGATTGTTGGGGGAAACACCATATATTTT,CASSQDEIVGGNTIYF
TRBV19,13,few,TRBD1,TRBJ2-1,TGTGCCAGTAGCTTTCAGGGGGCCGATGAGCAGTTCTTC,CASSFQGADEQFF
TRBV5-1,17,medium-sized,TRBD1,TRBJ2-3,TGCGCCAGCAGCCGCCAAATGCAGGGGGCGCAAACAGATACGCAGTATTTT,CASSRQMQGAQTDTQYF
TRBV24-1,16,.,.,TRBJ2-3,TGTGCCACCAGTCCAGCAGGAGTTGCGCACACAGATACGCAGTATTTT,CATSPAGVAHTDTQYF
TRBV27,15,.,.,TRBJ2-3,TGTGCCAGCAGTTTGGGTGATGCGGTTGCAGATACGCAGTATTTT,CASSLGDAVADTQYF
TRBV20-1,11,.,.,TRBJ2-7,TGCAGTGCTAGAGTGGATGGCGAGCAGTACTTC,CSARVDGEQYF
TRBV19,17,many,.,TRBJ2-1,TGTGCCAGTAGTACCCGGGTGAAGATGGCAGGGGACAATGAGCAGTTCTTC,CASSTRVKMAGDNEQFF
TRBV6-5,16,.,TRBD1,TRBJ1-2,TGTGCCAGCAGTTTTTATTCCGGGACAGGGGGCATCGGCTACACCTTC,CASSFYSGTGGIGYTF
TRBV19,14,many,.,TRBJ2-3,TGTGCCAGTGGTGCGCACGGAAGCACAGATACGCAGTATTTT,CASGAHGSTDTQYF
TRBV29-1,13,many,.,TRBJ1-3,TGCAGCGTTGGGGAGTCCGCGGGAAACACCATATATTTT,CSVGESAGNTIYF
TRBV5-1,13,.,.,TRBJ1-5,TGCGCCAGCAGCTTGGGGGGCAGACAGCCCCAGCATTTT,CASSLGGRQPQHF
TRBV4-2,15,many,.,TRBJ2-3,TGTGCCAGCAGCCACCGGGCCTTTAATACAGATACGCAGTATTTT,CASSHRAFNTDTQYF
TRBV6-2/TRBV6-3,15,many,TRBD1,TRBJ1-5,TGTGCCAGCAGTTACTCAGGGGGCAGCAATCAGCCCCAGCATTTT,CASSYSGGSNQPQHF
TRBV13,15,.,.,TRBJ2-5,TGTGCCAGCAGCTTAGGACAGCCGTACCAAGAGACCCAGTACTTC,CASSLGQPYQETQYF